This record looks at one TCR beta chain sequence and its context. This sample is part of a study of blood T cells in healthy people across ages. It was with a sample-barcoded 5' primer and a J-beta primer mix that a second PCR of roughly 7 to 12 cycles was run. TCRdb fed the 5' RACE reads into MiXCR, producing one record per CDR3 protein. The sample carries 600,000 to 650,000 distinct CDR3 sequences, under 70% recorded once. The sequenced sample was blood. The TCR originated in a man aged 55-75 years in good health.

The CDR3 sequence: CSAPPGGTTETQYF. CDR3 bases: TGCAGTGCTCCGCCGGGGGGAACCACGGAGACCCAGTACTTC. This rearrangement joins TRBV20-1 to TRBJ2-5, with TRBD2 identical over 7 bases. Germline assignment: CDR1 DFQATT and CDR2 SNEGSKA (reference sequence). The CDR3 totals 14 residues. Losses at the gene ends were 5 bases for V and 5 bases for J; bases not matched to a gene: 11.